This T cell receptor (beta chain) was recovered during a study of T cell responses to AZD1222 COVID-19 vaccine. Findings and limits, study-wide: Targets within unmutated variant regions were reportedly found for nearly half of spike-specific TCRs. At baseline, just six or seven AZD1222 recipients tested seropositive. Mostly white British, mostly female donors; authors suggested clonal diversity may be underestimated.

Using immunoSEQ multiplex PCR, the repertoire was profiled, and TCRdb retains in-frame clones only, with some absent. The sample holds about 180,000 clones, about nine tenths seen once. Pooled in the analysis were second doses at about 4 or about 12 weeks. Concerning this clone itself: Antigen specificity is unknown.

CDR1 SGHNT and CDR2 YYREEE come from the germline V gene (reference sequence). CDR3 size: 14 residues. V was clipped by 0 bases and J by 7 bases; unmatched bases: 5. The clonotype was recovered from an adult who received the AZD1222 COVID-19 vaccine. V usage is TRBV5-4 and J usage is TRBJ1-2; 8 bases are a match to TRBD1. This sample comprised peripheral blood, obtained 28 days after the second AZD1222 dose. In nucleotides, the CDR3 is TGTGCCAGCAGCTTGGAGCAGGGGGCTGGTGGCTACACCTTC. The encoded protein is CASSLEQGAGGYTF.